This T cell receptor beta chain stems from a study of blood T cells in healthy people across ages. Study-wide findings and caveats: Strong correlation was found linking TCR beta diversity to naive T cell percentage. Estimated diversity across one million T cells was deemed an underestimate.

Samples each yielded at least 6 micrograms of total RNA. Sample-barcoded 5' priming and a J-beta primer mix drove a second PCR of roughly 6 to 12 cycles. TCRdb re-called the 5' RACE reads with MiXCR, one entry per CDR3 protein. The sample lists 780,000 or so distinct CDR3 sequences, around 50% occurring once. The germline V gene encodes CDR1 MGHDK and CDR2 SYGVNS. V lost 8 bases to trimming and J lost 0 bases, with 16 bases between them. This CDR3 has 16 amino acids. For this clonotype: Its matching antigen is unknown.

The receptor was isolated from a man aged 35 to 55 in good health. The chain carries TRBV25-1 and TRBJ2-2; D possibly matches TRBD1 or TRBD2 (5 bases each). Sequencing was done on a sample of blood. CDR3 in DNA: TGTGCCAGCCAGGGCGGAGCGGCAGCGAACACCGGGGAGCTGTTTTTT. This gives the protein CASQGGAAANTGELFF.